The 27 T cell receptor beta chains given below trace back to one sample, sequenced in a study of T-cell reconstitution after alpha-beta-depleted transplantation in children. Unique molecular identifiers were used to barcode this TCRbeta library. TCRdb re-derived calls from the PCR reads in MiXCR, one entry per CDR3 protein. The sample consists of hundreds of thousands of distinct CDR3 sequences, approximately 30% of them appearing once. Here the sequenced sample was PBMCs from the stem cell graft donor, taken from the stem cell graft. The source is a human donor who donated a stem cell graft to a child with aplastic anemia.

This clonotype was detected only a few times. This chain connects TRBV6-1 to TRBJ2-7; D ambiguous. Germline lookup yields CDR1 MNHNS and CDR2 SASEGT. CDR3 size: 14 residues. V was clipped by 2 bases and J by 3 bases, with 11 bases between them. CDR3 in amino acids: CASSELGESYEQYV. The DNA for the CDR3 is TGTGCCAGCAGTGAACTGGGCGAGAGCTACGAGCAGTACGTC.

The CDR3, as DNA: TGTGCCAGCAGTCTCAACTCCGGGACTAGCGCCCACCCGCAGTATTTT. Amino acids: CASSLNSGTSAHPQYF. The chain couples TRBV25-1 to TRBJ2-3; 10 bases fit TRBD2. From germline, CDR1 is MGHDK and CDR2 SYGVNS. The V gene end was trimmed by 5 bases and the J gene end by 10 bases; junction bases not matched to a gene: 15. The CDR3 is 16 amino acids.

The gene calls are TRBV29-1 and TRBJ2-2, with D perhaps TRBD1 or TRBD2 (5 bases each). V dropped 7 bases and J dropped 0 bases, with 15 bases sitting between them. The V gene's germline CDR1 is SQVTM and CDR2 ANQGSEA. This CDR3 is 15 amino acids long. The DNA for the CDR3 is TGCAGCGGAAGAGCTGGGACGGCGAACACCGGGGAGCTGTTTTTT. Its protein product is CSGRAGTANTGELFF.

This clonotype appeared a few times. V and J are TRBV3-1 and TRBJ2-7; TRBD2 matches at 9 bases. The trim removed 3 bases at V and 0 bases at J, leaving 6 bases unmatched. Germline CDR1 LGHDT, CDR2 YNNKEL (reference sequence). The CDR3 is 16 amino acids. The CDR3 sequence: CASSHLAGLSSYEQYF. CDR3 nucleotides: TGTGCCAGCAGCCATCTAGCGGGGTTAAGCTCCTACGAGCAGTACTTC.

The gene calls are TRBV28 and TRBJ2-2; 9 positions match TRBD2. With V trimmed by 3 bases and J by 7 bases, 12 bases remained unmatched. The CDR3 has 17 amino acids. Germline lookup yields CDR1 MDHEN and CDR2 SYDVKM. CDR3 in amino acids: CASSLTNLAGEIGELFF. The CDR3 DNA sequence: TGTGCCAGCAGTTTGACTAACTTAGCGGGAGAAATCGGGGAGCTGTTTTTT.

The CDR3 here is CASSARDRGISYNEQFF. The DNA of the CDR3 is TGTGCCAGCAGCGCCCGGGACAGGGGGATCTCCTACAATGAGCAGTTCTTC. This chain uses TRBV9 with TRBJ2-1; 11 bases agree with TRBD1. After removal of 3 bases from V and 0 bases from J, the junction contained 5 bases not matched to a gene. This CDR3 comprises 17 residues. Germline V CDR1 and CDR2: SGDLS, YYNGEE.

This clonotype was picked up a small number of times. This chain links TRBV20-1 with TRBJ1-4, with 8 positions matching TRBD1. The J segment lost 10 bases and the V segment lost 1 base, leaving 8 bases of the junction unmatched. This CDR3 is built from 14 residues. Germline V gene data show CDR1 as DFQATT and CDR2 as SNEGSKA (reference sequence). The DNA of the CDR3 is TGCAGTGCTAGAGCGGACAGGGCTTGGGCAAAACTGTTTTTT. Its translation is CSARADRAWAKLFF.

The chain joins TRBV5-1 to TRBJ2-7; the match to TRBD2 covers 7 bases. CDR1 SGHRS and CDR2 YFSETQ come from the germline V gene. This CDR3 is built from 16 residues. V lost 0 bases and J lost 2; bases outside the gene matches: 8. The CDR3 DNA follows: TGCGCCAGCAGCTTGGTTGGGCGGGAGTGGACCTACGAGCAGTACTTC. This gives the protein CASSLVGREWTYEQYF.

This clonotype was observed a single time. The genes are TRBV29-1 and TRBJ1-2; D uncertain. This CDR3 region has 14 residues. Germline CDR1 reads SQVTM; CDR2 reads ANQGSEA. With 5 bases removed from V and 0 bases from J, the gap between germline ends came to 13 bases. The DNA of the CDR3 is TGCAGCGTTAGCCCCACAGCAGCTAACTATGGCTACACCTTC. Its translation is CSVSPTAANYGYTF.

Written as DNA, the CDR3 is TGTGCCAGCAGTTACCTACTAGCGGGAGAAGGGAGCACAGATACGCAGTATTTT. Translation gives CASSYLLAGEGSTDTQYF. V is TRBV6-5 and J is TRBJ2-3, with TRBD2 matching over 11 bases. Trimming cost V 2 bases and J 0 bases; bases outside gene matches: 7. The CDR3 totals 18 residues. The germline gives CDR1 MNHEY, CDR2 SVGAGI.

This clonotype was counted only a few times. The V call is TRBV6-4, the J call TRBJ2-3; 9 bases map to TRBD2. Trimming removed 6 bases from V and 1 base from J; junction bases left unmatched: 5. Germline lookup yields CDR1 MRHNA and CDR2 SNTAGT. The CDR3 is 15 amino acids. The CDR3 loop is CASSRTSDRTDTQYF. The DNA of the CDR3 is TGTGCCAGCAGCAGGACTAGCGATCGCACAGATACGCAGTATTTT.

The chain couples TRBV4-2 to TRBJ2-1, with D hard to call. V was pared by 3 bases and J by 7 bases, with 10 bases between. The germline CDR1 and CDR2 sequences are LGHNA and YNFKEQ. The CDR3 has 13 amino acids. CDR3 in DNA: TGTGCCAGCAGCCAGGCTTCCTGGAATGAGCAGTTCTTC. Amino acid sequence: CASSQASWNEQFF.

V and J are TRBV20-1 and TRBJ2-7; the match to TRBD1 covers 7 bases. Germline V gives CDR1 DFQATT, CDR2 SNEGSKA (reference sequence). The ends lost 2 bases at V and 2 bases at J; junction bases unmatched: 6. The CDR3 runs 14 residues. CDR3 DNA: TGCAGTGCTAGATATACAAGGGGGCCCTACGAGCAGTACTTC. It encodes CSARYTRGPYEQYF.

The chain links TRBV30 to TRBJ2-1; tentatively, D is TRBD2 (6 bases). The germline gives CDR1 GTSNPN, CDR2 SVGIG (reference sequence). The CDR3 length is 16 residues. Trimming removed 2 bases from V and 0 bases from J, with 14 bases in between. In DNA form, the CDR3 reads TGTGCCTGGAGTCCCGGGGGAGCCCACTCCTACAATGAGCAGTTCTTC. It translates to CAWSPGGAHSYNEQFF.

This clonotype has only a few counts. The chain couples TRBV28 to TRBJ1-2, with unresolved D. This CDR3 has 11 amino acids. V lost 7 bases to trimming and J lost 3 bases, with 6 bases between them. From germline, CDR1 is MDHEN and CDR2 SYDVKM. The CDR3 protein is CASINYYGYTF. CDR3 bases: TGTGCCAGCATAAATTACTATGGCTACACCTTC.

The J gene is TRBJ2-3, the V gene TRBV23-1; no clear D gene. TRBV23-1 qualifies as an ORF whose function is uncertain. Trimming stripped 6 bases from V and 2 bases from J, with 24 bases between. The CDR3 spans 18 residues. Here the CDR3 DNA reads TGCGCCAGCAGCGACCCCCACTTTGAGCGACGAAACACAGATACGCAGTATTTT. Amino acid sequence: CASSDPHFERRNTDTQYF.

This clonotype turned up a few times. This chain uses TRBV5-1 with TRBJ2-1, with 11 positions matching TRBD2. The trim removed 2 bases at V and 7 bases at J, leaving 11 bases unmatched. This CDR3 comprises 17 residues. Per germline, CDR1 SGHRS and CDR2 YFSETQ. The CDR3 spells CASSFITGTSGGNEQFF. The CDR3, as DNA: TGCGCCAGCAGCTTTATAACCGGGACTAGCGGAGGGAATGAGCAGTTCTTC.

The sample holds a few counts of this clonotype. The chain recombines TRBV7-9 with TRBJ1-3, with a weak D call TRBD1 (5 bases). The CDR3 is made up of 13 amino acids. V was cut by 5 bases and J by 4 bases, with 9 bases left in between. Germline CDR1 reads SEHNR; CDR2 reads FQNEAQ (reference sequence). The CDR3 coding sequence is TGTGCCAGCAGCGTCTCAGGGGGAAACACCATATATTTT. Protein sequence: CASSVSGGNTIYF. Looking up the rest from reference TRBV7-9 and TRBJ1-3 gives the full variable domain: DTGVSQNPRHKITKRGQNVTFRCDPISEHNRLYWYRQTLGQGPEFLTYFQNEAQLEKSRLLSDRFSAERPKGSFSTLEIQRTEQGDSAMYLCASSVSGGNTIYFGEGSWLTVV.

This clonotype was counted once. The CDR3 nucleotides are TGCGCCAGCAGCCAAGATGGACTCACCGGGGAGCTGTTTTTT. It codes for CASSQDGLTGELFF. The rearrangement uses TRBV4-1 and TRBJ2-2; TRBD2 might be the D (5 bases). Per germline, CDR1 MGHRA and CDR2 YSYEKL. V was clipped by 0 bases and J by 4 bases, with 6 bases between them. CDR3 length equals 14 residues.

The chain couples TRBV12-3 or TRBV12-4 to TRBJ2-4; TRBD2 is a possible D gene (5 bases). CDR3 length: 14 amino acids. V was trimmed by 0 bases and J by 16 bases, leaving 19 bases between them. The CDR3 loop reads CASSLAGSRSGLYF. CDR3 nucleotides: TGTGCCAGCAGTTTAGCGGGGTCGCGGAGCGGTCTCTACTTC.

This clonotype was observed a few times. The chain joins TRBV6-6 to TRBJ2-3; D remains unclear. Trimming took off 6 bases at V and 0 bases at J, with 7 bases between the two ends. Germline lookup yields CDR1 MNHNY and CDR2 SVGAGI (reference sequence). The CDR3 loop spans 13 amino acids. CDR3 protein: CASRIDSTDTQYF. The CDR3 DNA reads TGTGCCAGCAGAATCGACAGCACAGATACGCAGTATTTT.

V gene TRBV12-3 or TRBV12-4 combines with J gene TRBJ1-4; D ambiguous. Between the trimmed V and J ends, which lost 6 bases and 7 bases, there was a span of 30 bases. The CDR3 has 19 residues. The CDR3 is CASSPLGVQREIRSEKLFF. DNA for the CDR3: TGTGCCAGCAGCCCCCTAGGTGTTCAGCGGGAGATAAGGAGTGAAAAACTGTTTTTT.

The chain joins TRBV6-1 to TRBJ2-1; D ambiguous. V dropped 6 bases and J dropped 0 bases, with 9 bases sitting between them. Per germline, CDR1 MNHNS and CDR2 SASEGT. This CDR3 spans 14 amino acids. This chain's CDR3 is CASSWPSSYNEQFF. DNA for the CDR3: TGTGCCAGCAGCTGGCCCAGCTCCTACAATGAGCAGTTCTTC.

The V call is TRBV7-6, the J call TRBJ2-7; the match to TRBD2 covers 7 bases. Germline assignment: CDR1 SGHVS and CDR2 FNYEAQ. The junction had 9 bases not matched to a gene; V was cut back by 3 bases and J by 7 bases. The CDR3 extends over 14 amino acids. CDR3 coding DNA: TGTGCCAGCAGCTTCGGCGGGAGTGGCGCTGAGCAGTACTTC. It yields the protein CASSFGGSGAEQYF.

The CDR3 DNA reads TGTGCCAGCAGCTTGTCATGGGGGGCGAGGGTAAACACTGAAGCTTTCTTT. It specifies CASSLSWGARVNTEAFF. The J gene is TRBJ1-1, the V gene TRBV5-6; D may be TRBD1 (6 bases). The V end was cut by 1 base, the J end by 2 bases, with 18 bases between. CDR3 size: 17 residues. The germline gives CDR1 SGHDT, CDR2 YYEEEE.

CDR3 in DNA: TGTGCCAGCAGTCTTAATCCGGGACAAGGGGCCTCTGGGGCCAACGTCCTGACTTTC. Translating it yields CASSLNPGQGASGANVLTF. V is TRBV28 and J is TRBJ2-6; weak D call: TRBD1 (6 bases). The CDR3 loop spans 19 amino acids. Trimming took off 5 bases at V and 0 bases at J, with 20 bases between the two ends. Germline V gene lookup returns CDR1 MDHEN and CDR2 SYDVKM.

The J gene is TRBJ2-5, the V gene TRBV6-2 or TRBV6-3, with D possibly TRBD1 on 5 matching bases. The CDR3 has 16 amino acids. The germline V gene encodes CDR1 MNHEY and CDR2 SVGEGT. Trimming pared 2 bases from V and 1 base from J, leaving 14 bases between. Here the CDR3 DNA reads TGTGCCAGCAGTTACACCCTTCGGCAGGGCCAAGAGACCCAGTACTTC. Its protein is CASSYTLRQGQETQYF.